This T cell receptor beta chain emerged from a study of T cells in localized non-small cell lung cancer (dated by TCRdb to the early 2020s). Background on the whole study: The study analyzed T cell repertoires of 200 to 250 early-stage NSCLC patients, comparing tumors and uninvolved tumor-adjacent lungs. The cohort consisted of approximately 240 treatment-naive NSCLC patients whose localized lung tumors had been resected. A mean age of roughly 64 years was recorded for the NSCLC patients, of whom around 140 were male and more than 95 were female.

For CDR1 and CDR2, the germline V gene lists SGHRS and YFSETQ. The CDR3 holds 14 amino acids from the cysteine to the phenylalanine. The kept DNA is CDR3 alone, 42 bases in frame from the first base. V drops 3 bases and J drops 1 base, leaving 10 bases in between. The immunoSEQ Assay was used to sequence TCR beta CDR3 regions from DNA. From the authors' description of their analysis: T cell density was computed as TCR beta template counts normalized to usable DNA estimated by amplifying housekeeping genes. Using the preseqR package, richness was estimated by extrapolating to 120,000 templates for tissue samples and 400,000 templates for PBMC samples. Clonality was defined as one minus Pielou's evenness. Tissue-enriched TCRs were identified through differential abundance testing performed on productive amino-acid clonotypes, with a minimum total count of 5 and an alpha of 0.1. The Jaccard Index and the Morisita Overlap Index were used to measure repertoire overlap between compartments. GLIPH grouped TCR beta CDR3s together with public tetramer-defined viral CDR3s, and a viral motif had to include at least three viral sequences and also show V-gene enrichment. Imported from immuneACCESS, the table was reduced by TCRdb to in-frame sequences with V and J called. These copies leave out some clones; in studies compared against another copy, an unresolved V gene accounts for under half, and the cause of the remainder is not known. V and J calls and clone size are given by that table; D and trimming were obtained from the DNA. The sample has tens of thousands of clones on record, roughly 90% of them singletons. Of the sample, 1.1% falls within the top ten clones.

As to this clone: Its cognate antigen has yet to be identified. No base quality values were provided; no much bigger clone lies one nucleotide off.

At diagnosis, peripheral blood, uninvolved tumor-adjacent lung and tumor were collected and stored as a combination of fresh-frozen and FFPE material. For TCR repertoire profiling, blood samples were analyzed in the form of peripheral blood mononuclear cells. General findings and caveats noted by the study authors: Because of the exploratory design, TCR variables were selected using unadjusted p-values without false-discovery rate correction. A median of about 61 of the top 100 tumor clones turned up in the paired uninvolved adjacent lung, and 25 to 30 of those clones also ranked among the top 100 of that same adjacent lung. Uninvolved tumor-adjacent lung showed the highest T cell clonality, higher than tumor, which suggests more focused antigenic responses in the uninvolved tumor-adjacent lung. Higher blood T cell density associated with longer overall survival, while higher adjacent-lung clonality associated with shorter survival. Because multi-region sequencing of the tumors was not done, intratumor heterogeneity could not be ruled out.

The chain employs TRBV5-1 and TRBJ2-5; the D segment cannot be called with confidence. The specimen comprised peripheral blood, sampled before any cancer treatment. This TCR derives from a woman aged 40-69 years with stage I lung adenocarcinoma. The CDR3 loop reads CASSWRPSQETQYF. In nucleotides, the sequence is TGCGCCAGCAGCTGGAGACCGTCCCAAGAGACCCAGTACTTC. The CDR3 plus the reference TRBV5-1 and TRBJ2-5 genes for the other parts give the full variable domain: KAGVTQTPRYLIKTRGQQVTLSCSPISGHRSVSWYQQTPGQGLQFLFEYFSETQRNKGNFPGRFSGRQFSNSRSEMNVSTLELGDSALYLCASSWRPSQETQYFGPGTRLLVL.